This TCR beta chain came from a study of shared clonotypes between healthy human individuals. Study at large: The composition of the donors was a couple of women and a few men aged 18 to 49.

Study results and caveats: Shared across a few donors were roughly 4.8% of the naive CD4 clonotypes.

Trimming shortened V by 7 bases and J by 1 base, and 13 bases separated the two germline ends. Germline V CDR1 and CDR2: MGHDK, SYGVNS. This CDR3 spans 14 amino acids. This clone was seen a handful of times. Its target is not known. TCRdb's copy holds only in-frame clones and misses some; the assay was immunoSEQ multiplex PCR. The table shows roughly 2.2 million clones, with 93% occurring only once. The origin of this receptor is a young man in good health. Some clones in this sample may be carry-over from other donors' samples. This sequence joins TRBV25-1 and TRBJ1-1; D is undetermined. The specimen sequenced was naive CD4+ T cells from PBMCs. Subset meaning: CD45RA+ positively selected. CDR3 in DNA: TGTGCCAGCACCATATCTGGGAGGAACACTGAAGCTTTCTTT. Translation gives CASTISGRNTEAFF.